What follows are 18 T cell receptor beta chains derived from one specimen sequenced in a study of blood T cell repertoires in COVID-19. Assay: immunoSEQ multiplex PCR; the TCRdb copy retains only in-frame clones and omits some. The repertoire includes about 260,000 clones, about nine tenths of them detected once, and 4% sits in the top ten. Specimen: peripheral blood. The receptors come from a man aged 60 to 75 who had recovered from COVID-19.

This clone was detected only a few times. The chain carries TRBV7-9 and TRBJ2-7; 11 bases match TRBD1. The CDR3 length is 14 residues. Germline V gene data show CDR1 as SEHNR and CDR2 as FQNEAQ (reference sequence). V was clipped by 0 bases and J by 5 bases; unmatched bases: 0. The CDR3 DNA reads TGTGCCAGCAGCTTAGCGGGACAGGGGGACGAGCAGTACTTC. Translated: CASSLAGQGDEQYF.

The chain's CDR3 is CASSQRLAGFTDTQYF. CDR3 in DNA: TGTGCCAGCAGCCAACGACTAGCGGGGTTCACAGATACGCAGTATTTT. V usage is TRBV3-1 (or the pseudogene TRBV3-2) and J usage is TRBJ2-3, with 11 bases identical to TRBD2. The J segment lost 2 bases and the V segment lost 2 bases, leaving 3 bases of the junction unmatched. CDR1 is LGHDT, CDR2 YNNKEL, per germline (reference sequence). CDR3 length: 16 amino acids.

The rearrangement uses TRBV5-1 and TRBJ1-1; TRBD1 might be the D (5 bases). This CDR3 contains 15 residues. V was cut by 0 bases and J by 4 bases, with 13 bases left in between. CDR1 is SGHRS, CDR2 YFSETQ, per germline. The CDR3 region has the DNA TGCGCCAGCAGCTTGGAAGGGGCGGCTGTCACTGAAGCTTTCTTT. Protein sequence: CASSLEGAAVTEAFF.

This chain uses TRBV5-1 with TRBJ2-1, with 13 bases identical to TRBD2. V was clipped by 5 bases and J by 7 bases; unmatched bases: 9. Germline V gene lookup returns CDR1 SGHRS and CDR2 YFSETQ. The CDR3 length is 16 residues. For the CDR3, the DNA is TGCGCCAGCAGGAATATACTAGCGGGGGGGCGTAATGAGCAGTTCTTC. This encodes CASRNILAGGRNEQFF.

The V and J genes are TRBV3-1 (or the pseudogene TRBV3-2) and TRBJ2-7; the D is unclear. The germline V gene encodes CDR1 LGHDT and CDR2 YNNKEL (reference sequence). Trimming took off 0 bases at V and 3 bases at J, with 6 bases between the two ends. CDR3 size: 13 residues. The CDR3 loop reads CASSQEPSYEQYF. CDR3 DNA: TGTGCCAGCAGCCAAGAACCTAGCTACGAGCAGTACTTC.

This chain connects TRBV3-1 (or the pseudogene TRBV3-2) to TRBJ2-3, with TRBD2 as a possible D gene (6 bases). The CDR3 totals 14 residues. With 2 bases removed from V and 6 bases from J, the gap between germline ends came to 12 bases. CDR1 and CDR2 (germline): LGHDT, YNNKEL (reference sequence). CDR3 DNA: TGTGCCAGCAGCCAAAAAGCCCGGGGGGATACGCAGTATTTT. Translation gives CASSQKARGDTQYF.

This sequence joins TRBV9 and TRBJ2-7, with D maybe TRBD1 (6 bases). Germline CDR1 SGDLS, CDR2 YYNGEE. Deletions cut 5 bases from V and 0 bases from J, with 12 bases between. The CDR3 totals 14 residues. In DNA, the CDR3 is TGTGCCAGCAGTACAGGGTGGTCCTCCTACGAGCAGTACTTC. This sequence encodes CASSTGWSSYEQYF. Full variable domain (outside the CDR3, taken from reference TRBV9 and TRBJ2-7): DSGVTQTPKHLITATGQRVTLRCSPRSGDLSVYWYQQSLDQGLQFLIQYYNGEERAKGNILERFSAQQFPDLHSELNLSSLELGDSALYFCASSTGWSSYEQYFGPGTRLTVT.

The rearrangement uses TRBV9 and TRBJ1-6; D is perhaps TRBD1 (6 bases). V was trimmed by 3 bases and J by 4 bases, leaving 14 bases between them. Germline CDR1 is SGDLS and CDR2 is YYNGEE. CDR3 length: 16 residues. CDR3 DNA sequence: TGTGCCAGCAGCGCGGGACCGGGACAATATAATTCACCCCTCCACTTT. Translation: CASSAGPGQYNSPLHF.

V is TRBV27 and J is TRBJ2-2; TRBD1 aligns across 8 bases. The CDR3 extends over 14 amino acids. CDR1 is MNHEY, CDR2 SMNVEV, per germline (reference sequence). With 5 bases clipped from V and 1 base from J, the junction kept 0 bases outside the gene matches. CDR3 in amino acids: CASSGTGNTGELFF. CDR3 nucleotide sequence: TGTGCCAGCAGTGGGACAGGGAACACCGGGGAGCTGTTTTTT.

The V and J genes are TRBV5-1 and TRBJ2-5, with a weak D call TRBD1 (5 bases). Trimming cost V 0 bases and J 0 bases, with 15 bases left between them. Per the germline V gene, CDR1 is SGHRS and CDR2 is YFSETQ. The CDR3 has 17 residues. The CDR3 nucleotides are TGCGCCAGCAGCTTGGATGACTTTCAGGGTCACCAAGAGACCCAGTACTTC. The encoded protein is CASSLDDFQGHQETQYF.

V is TRBV9 and J is TRBJ2-3; D gene unclear. Deletions cut 4 bases from V and 2 bases from J, with 17 bases between. The CDR3 covers 16 residues. Germline CDR1 and CDR2: SGDLS and YYNGEE. Here the CDR3 reads CASSPGASSPTDTQYF. DNA for the CDR3: TGTGCCAGCAGCCCCGGTGCGTCGAGCCCCACAGATACGCAGTATTTT.

The chain has TRBV5-5 and TRBJ1-6, with a weak D call TRBD1 (6 bases). CDR3 size: 17 residues. V was shortened by 0 bases and J by 4 bases, with 14 bases between the two germline ends. Germline CDR1 is SGHKS and CDR2 is YYEKEE (reference sequence). This chain's CDR3 is CASSLGGTGRYNSPLHF. The CDR3 DNA follows: TGTGCCAGCAGCTTGGGGGGCACAGGGCGGTATAATTCACCCCTCCACTTT.

The J gene is TRBJ2-3, the V gene TRBV6-6; 7 positions match TRBD2. The V segment lost 8 bases and the J segment 3 bases; nucleotides outside the gene matches: 14. Germline V gene sequence: CDR1 MNHNY, CDR2 SVGAGI (reference sequence). CDR3 length: 16 residues. The CDR3 coding sequence is TGTGCCAGCTTTGGGGGAGCGGGGCTTTTAACAGATACGCAGTATTTT. This translates into CASFGGAGLLTDTQYF.

CDR3 DNA: TGTGCCAGCACACGACTACCCGGGGACTTAACGGGCGATACGCAGTATTTT. It specifies CASTRLPGDLTGDTQYF. V gene TRBV2 combines with J gene TRBJ2-3; D is perhaps TRBD2 (6 bases). This CDR3 is built from 17 residues. Trimming shortened V by 7 bases and J by 6 bases, and 26 bases separated the two germline ends. The germline V gene encodes CDR1 SNHLY and CDR2 FYNNEI.

The chain carries TRBV7-2 and TRBJ2-2; D perhaps matches TRBD1 (6 bases). The CDR3 runs 16 residues. Looked up from germline, CDR1 is SGHTA and CDR2 is FQGNSA. V was pared by 7 bases and J by 4 bases, with 19 bases between. The CDR3 DNA follows: TGTGCCAGCACCTTTAGAGGGGGACGAGGCACCGGGGAGCTGTTTTTT. Encoded protein: CASTFRGGRGTGELFF.

V usage is TRBV4-2 and J usage is TRBJ2-7; TRBD1 matches at 9 bases. Per the germline V gene, CDR1 is LGHNA and CDR2 is YNFKEQ. Trimming cost V 4 bases and J 3 bases; bases outside gene matches: 7. This CDR3 spans 15 amino acids. The CDR3 DNA reads as TGTGCCAGCAGCCTAGACAACAGGGGGCGCTACGAGCAGTACTTC. This gives the protein CASSLDNRGRYEQYF.

The CDR3 protein is CASSFDQGTYEQYF. The CDR3 nucleotides are TGTGCCAGCAGCTTCGATCAGGGAACCTACGAGCAGTACTTC. The rearrangement links TRBV7-2 to TRBJ2-7, with TRBD1 as a possible D gene (5 bases). V lost 3 bases to trimming and J lost 2 bases, with 11 bases between them. The CDR3 runs 14 residues. The V gene's germline CDR1 is SGHTA and CDR2 FQGNSA.

The chain couples TRBV5-8 to TRBJ2-7, with 7 bases matching TRBD1. CDR1 is SGHTS and CDR2 is YDEGEE in the germline V gene. The CDR3 is made up of 13 amino acids. This CDR3 reads CGTSRDSPYEQYF. The CDR3, as DNA: TGTGGCACAAGCAGGGACAGTCCCTACGAGCAGTACTTC.